The rows below give T cell receptor beta chains drawn from one sample of a study of T-cell reconstitution after alpha-beta-depleted transplantation in children. TCRdb fed the PCR reads into MiXCR, producing one record per CDR3 protein. The sample has approximately 400,000 distinct CDR3 sequences, roughly 11% seen once. The source material was PBMCs from the stem cell graft donor, sampled from the stem cell graft. Receptors were obtained from a human donor who donated a stem cell graft to a child with acute myeloid leukemia. CDR3s include the opening cysteine and the closing phenylalanine or tryptophan. A D gene is named only where the DNA matches it firmly. A row's size may be missing; if present it is once, few, many or a size class.

D gene	V gene	clone size	J gene	CDR3 DNA	CDR3 protein
TRBD2	TRBV7-8	NA	TRBJ2-5	TGTGCCAGCAGCTCCGGGCGGGGGGGGACCCAGTACTTC	CASSSGRGGTQYF
NA	TRBV7-2	few	TRBJ2-5	TGTGCCAGCAGCTTAGGCTACGATTGGGAGACCCAGTACTTC	CASSLGYDWETQYF
NA	TRBV20-1	few	TRBJ1-6	TGCAGTGCTAGAGGCCGAGGGGCGGCACCCCTCCACTTT	CSARGRGAAPLHF
NA	TRBV6-2/TRBV6-3	few	TRBJ1-1	TGTGCCAGCCTCACAGCGGGACGTCGCGGCACTGAAGCTTTCTTT	CASLTAGRRGTEAFF
TRBD1	TRBV5-6	many	TRBJ2-7	TGTGCCAGCAGCAAGTGGACAGGGTACTTCTACGAGCAGTACTTC	CASSKWTGYFYEQYF
NA	TRBV11-2	NA	TRBJ2-2	TGTGCCAGCAGCTCCCCGTCAGGGTCGGACACCGGGGAGCTGTTTTTT	CASSSPSGSDTGELFF
NA	TRBV6-1	NA	TRBJ2-5	TGTGCCAGCAGCCGGGAGAGGAAAGAGACCCAGTACTTC	CASSRERKETQYF
NA	TRBV9	NA	TRBJ2-1	TGTGCCAGCAGCCCTCCTTCGGGAGCCTCCCCCTCCTACAATGAGCAGTTCTTC	CASSPPSGASPSYNEQFF
NA	TRBV12-3/TRBV12-4	few	TRBJ2-1	TGTGCCAGCAGCTCCCGGACTGTCCACAATGAGCAGTTCTTC	CASSSRTVHNEQFF
TRBD2	TRBV6-5	NA	TRBJ2-4	TGTGCCAGCAGTTATTACCGGGAGGCCTCGGACATTCAGTACTTC	CASSYYREASDIQYF
NA	TRBV12-3/TRBV12-4	NA	TRBJ2-6	TGTGCCAGCAGCGGTCAGAGCCTCTCTGGGGCCAACGTCCTGACTTTC	CASSGQSLSGANVLTF
TRBD2	TRBV20-1	few	TRBJ2-1	TGCTGTGCTAGAGATTTGTCTAGCGGGAGCTCCAACAATGAGCAGTTCTTC	CCARDLSSGSSNNEQFF
TRBD2	TRBV20-1	many	TRBJ2-3	TGCAGTGCTAGAGATAGCGGGAGGGCCCCATCAGATACGCAGTATTTT	CSARDSGRAPSDTQYF
TRBD1	TRBV28	few	TRBJ1-2	TGTGCCAGCAGGACAGGGACTGATGGCTACACCTTC	CASRTGTDGYTF
TRBD1	TRBV29-1	few	TRBJ1-1	TGCAGCGTTGGGACAGGGTTCGGATCTTATTTTGAAGCTTTCTTT	CSVGTGFGSYFEAFF
TRBD1	TRBV12-3/TRBV12-4	NA	TRBJ2-2	TGTGCCAGCATTCCAACCTCCGGGACAGGGGGTTTCGGGGAGCTGTTTTTT	CASIPTSGTGGFGELFF
TRBD2	TRBV5-1	few	TRBJ2-2	TGCGCCAGCAGTTCGGCTGGAGCGGGATCAGGAACCGGGGAGCTGTTTTTT	CASSSAGAGSGTGELFF
NA	TRBV29-1	NA	TRBJ1-5	TGCAGCGTTGGGCCAGGGCCGGGCAATCAGCCCCAGCATTTT	CSVGPGPGNQPQHF
TRBD2	TRBV29-1	many	TRBJ2-5	TGCAGCGTCGTACTAGCGGGAGCGCAAGAGACCCAGTACTTC	CSVVLAGAQETQYF
NA	TRBV19	few	TRBJ1-5	TGTGCCAGTAGAAACACACAGGGACTGCGCCTCAATCAGCCCCAGCATTTT	CASRNTQGLRLNQPQHF
NA	TRBV20-1	many	TRBJ1-4	TGCAGTGCCCCTAAGGGACAATATAATGAAAAACTGTTTTTT	CSAPKGQYNEKLFF